This T cell receptor (beta chain) was captured in a study of cytomegalovirus exposure and HLA in healthy donors (dated by TCRdb to 2016 to 2017). Broadly, across the study: In an earlier analysis of fewer than 750 of the donors, 276 Gb of sequence data and about 110 million unique TCR beta sequences from about 190 million T cells were reported. To predict cytomegalovirus infection status, the study combined high-throughput TCR immunosequencing, statistical association of individual TCRs with disease status, and machine learning. Of the 398 genotyped donors, 65% to 90% were placed in the genetic ancestry cluster associated with self-reported Caucasian donors. A separate validation cohort of roughly 130 different subjects was used in addition to the 666-subject first cohort. Class I and class II HLA loci were covered by the typing at four-digit resolution. All discovery cohort repertoires had been generated on a single sequencing platform. To study patterns of TCR occurrence, a later analysis re-analyzed previously published TCR beta repertoires from several hundred donors and added high-resolution HLA genotyping. Rather than drawing on any new phenotypic data, the later analysis identified candidate immune exposures from TCR beta sequences and the way those sequences occurred across donors. Approximately 330 gigabases of sequencing data and 70 million to 100 million unique TCR sequences made up an early release that covered about 640 HLA-typed donors. The study profiled the T cell repertoires of approximately 700 subjects by immunosequencing and related them to cytomegalovirus serostatus. Typing coverage differed by locus: A, B, C, DRB1 and DQB1 were typed in about 629-640 donors, DQA1 in about 560, DPA1 in nearly 610, and DPB1 in 472. The aim of the study was to test whether cataloging public T cell receptors could identify signatures of past pathogen exposure. Across about 380 genotyped donors of the cohort, an average of roughly 250,000 unique TCR beta nucleotide sequences per donor were sequenced, and roughly a sixth of those sequences were non-productive. Five DR-DQ haplotypes were treated as single units for association and clustering because of strong linkage in the cohort. Donor age, sex, ethnicity and CMV serostatus were collected together with the repertoire data. Genome-wide SNP genotypes for about 60% of the roughly 700 donors were used in a later genetic analysis, which treated that subset as a discovery cohort. An earlier analysis of 587 of the donors used high-throughput TCR beta sequencing to judge whether each TCR beta V gene segment behaved as functional or pseudogenic.

CDR1 is given as SEHNR and CDR2 as FQNEAQ, both from the germline V gene (reference sequence). The CDR3 contains 15 residues, cysteine and phenylalanine counted. Only CDR3 DNA is held: 45 bases, read in frame from base 1. V lost 0 bases and J lost 1 base; the stretch between them is 9 bases long. This clone has only a few counts. Its antigen is not yet known. Within one base of it there is no much larger clone, and no base qualities were kept. The cohort was made up of about 610 healthy bone marrow donors. All cohort members were sampled while nominally healthy, although unrecorded immune exposures were likely present. CMV serostatus was positive for 289 and negative for about 50% of the roughly 700 cohort members, and was not recorded for this donor. Each donor provided a peripheral blood sample, and peripheral blood mononuclear cells were used for TCR beta sequencing. The Qiagen DNeasy Blood Extraction Kit was used to extract genomic DNA from the blood cell samples.

Overall study outcomes, separate from this receptor: In a later genetic analysis, a missense DCLRE1C variant was associated with V-gene and J-gene trimming of TCR beta chains, and the association was replicated in an independent cohort. According to a later analysis, most CMV-associated TCR beta chains appeared to be HLA-restricted, and the HLA associations seemed to be driven largely by CMV exposure. In a later analysis, HLA-associated TCR beta chains showed more clonal expansion and lower generation probabilities than non-associated chains that were equally common. A cluster of highly shared sequence variants was judged likely to be a technical artifact of the sequencing pipeline. Correlated functional status among segregating V segments might reflect linkage disequilibrium, but an unknown experimental factor could not be ruled out. Some IMGT-functional V segments, including TRBV6-2 and TRBV6-3, could not be distinguished by the 87-base-pair reads and were therefore excluded. A total of 150 to 200 TCR beta chains were listed by the study as associated with cytomegalovirus. Because HLA typing was unavailable for some donors at each locus, only the typed subset was used in association tests. A further reported finding was that TCR beta sequences accurately predicted the HLA-A and HLA-B alleles for most subjects in the first cohort. In a later analysis, 16,951 TCR beta sequences were associated with specific HLA alleles at a false discovery rate of 0.05. The presence/absence analyses assumed that sequencing depth was roughly uniform across donors, and that assumption may not be true. Most TCR sequences were observed very rarely across donors, whereas some public TCRs were present in many individuals. The earlier analysis of some 540 of the donors excluded 15 to 20 rarely observed V segments, including chromosome 9 orphons, because counts were too low. In both the original and validation cohorts, the classifier was reported to diagnose cytomegalovirus status with high specificity and sensitivity. Several of the top co-occurrence clusters appeared to be linked to parvovirus B19, influenza, CMV and Epstein-Barr virus, according to a later analysis. In an earlier analysis of fewer than 750 of the donors, most TCR beta V segments were observed in productive rearrangements about 90% or about 30% of the time, broadly matching IMGT annotations. CMV serostatus was the only immune exposure information available for the cohort. In a later analysis, the rate of TCR association differed among HLA loci, with DRB1 alleles having the most associated TCRs and HLA-C alleles having the fewest. A later genetic analysis reported fewer N-insertions in productive TCRs among donors in an Asian-associated ancestry cluster than the roughly 650-donor mean. A few of the identified cytomegalovirus-associated TCR beta chains were confirmed in vitro to be specific for cytomegalovirus antigens. The authors suggested that the approach could potentially be generalized to other disease states and immunological phenotypes. Assigning TCR associations to individual alleles was difficult when HLA alleles, especially DR and DQ, strongly co-occurred. This cohort had only TCR beta chains sequenced, and the lack of alpha or paired-chain data limited which features could be detected.

Library generation was performed with the immunoSEQ multiplex PCR assay. The multiplex PCR relied on a mix of 60 forward primers for TCR Vbeta segments and 13 reverse primers for TCR Jbeta segments. Amplification of the CDR3 region of rearranged TCR beta genes was performed with a multiplex PCR assay on genomic DNA. The amplified TCR beta libraries were sequenced on the Illumina HiSeq System as 87-base-pair reads. The study's own analysis went as follows. In a later analysis, 70 million to 95 million unique TCR beta chains were counted across the 650 to 750 repertoires, and around 11 million of these chains were shared by at least two donors. A nearest-neighbor algorithm error-corrected the raw reads and collapsed the reads into unique sequences, merging closely related sequences to remove PCR and sequencing errors. To assign V, D and J gene segments, CDR3 sequences were aligned to IMGT reference sequences. For a sequence to be retained, a match of at least six nucleotides to both a V gene segment and a J gene segment was required. A rearrangement was called productive if the CDR3 had no stop codons and remained in frame with V and J, and every other rearrangement was called non-productive. Following IMGT convention, CDR3 was defined as the stretch from the second conserved V-encoded cysteine to the conserved J-encoded phenylalanine. The earlier analysis of 587 of the donors excluded sequences that lacked an unambiguous match to a single V gene segment. An earlier analysis of fewer than 750 of the donors classified V segments as functional when productive rearrangements were above 56.7% and as segregating when the standard deviation between donors was above 5%. To diagnose cytomegalovirus status from the catalog of TCR beta chain sequences, a statistical classification framework was built. In a later analysis, TCR nucleotide sequences were compared against IMGT/GENE-DB human TR gene sequences so that V and J genes could be assigned. A later analysis assigned CDR3 sequences and most-parsimonious VDJ recombination scenarios with the TCRdist pipeline. In a later analysis, every TCR beta chain was defined by the combination of its CDR3 amino acid sequence and its V-gene family, and reads without a unique V-gene family were dropped. As a way to deal with suspected cross-contamination and a sequencing artifact, a later analysis dropped 500 to 700 nucleotide sequences that were highly shared and had low generation probability. In a later analysis, a clonal expansion index was calculated for each public chain from normalized within-repertoire ranks of inferred template counts. Generation probabilities in a later analysis came from a VDJ recombination model fitted to out-of-frame rearrangements, and those results were checked against IGoR. Hypergeometric tests were used in a later analysis to score TCR-TCR, TCR-HLA and TCR-CMV co-occurrence, with a repertoire-size bias correction applied to the TCR pairs. False discovery rates were estimated in a later analysis by permuting HLA or CMV assignments 20 times. A later analysis grouped co-occurring TCRs with DBSCAN, adding TCRdist sequence similarity when clustering within HLA-allele-positive subsets. Co-occurrence clustering excluded repertoires with fewer than 30,000 or more than 120,000 public chains, plus five with anomalous nucleotide sharing. As stored in TCRdb, this immuneACCESS dataset retains in-frame rearrangements with V and J assigned. A fraction of the clones does not appear; measured against another copy, unresolved V genes explain less than half of the discrepancy, and the remainder lacks a known reason. The DNA gave D and trimming, while V, J and clone size come from that table. For this sample the table gives roughly 100,000 clones, of which 70% to 85% were detected only once. About 9.4% of the sample is taken by the ten largest.

The receptor was isolated from a human donor in good health. Input material: PBMCs. This chain joins TRBV7-9 to TRBJ1-1, with the D gene call left open. The sequenced DNA: TGTGCCAGCAGCTTAGCAGCCGGGTCGAACACTGAAGCTTTCTTT. The translation is CASSLAAGSNTEAFF. When the CDR3 is completed using the reference TRBV7-9 and TRBJ1-1 genes on either side, the full variable domain is DTGVSQNPRHKITKRGQNVTFRCDPISEHNRLYWYRQTLGQGPEFLTYFQNEAQLEKSRLLSDRFSAERPKGSFSTLEIQRTEQGDSAMYLCASSLAAGSNTEAFFGQGTRLTVV.